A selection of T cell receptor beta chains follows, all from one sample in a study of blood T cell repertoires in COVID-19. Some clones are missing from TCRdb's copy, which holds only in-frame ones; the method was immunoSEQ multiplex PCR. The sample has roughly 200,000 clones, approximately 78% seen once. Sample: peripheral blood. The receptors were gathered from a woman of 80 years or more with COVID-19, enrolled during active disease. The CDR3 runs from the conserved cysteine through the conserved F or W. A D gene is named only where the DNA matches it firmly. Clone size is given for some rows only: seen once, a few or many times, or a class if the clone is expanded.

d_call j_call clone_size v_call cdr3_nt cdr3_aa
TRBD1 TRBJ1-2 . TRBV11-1 TGTGCCAGCAGCCTTCAACAGGGGCACTATGGCTACACCTTC CASSLQQGHYGYTF
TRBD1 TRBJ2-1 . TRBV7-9 TGTGCCAGCAGCTTATTCAATTGGGTGAGGACAGGGAGCGATGAGCAGTTCTTC CASSLFNWVRTGSDEQFF
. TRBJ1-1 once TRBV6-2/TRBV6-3 TGTGCCAGCAGTTACCAATCGGACAGCCCGAACACTGAAGCTTTCTTT CASSYQSDSPNTEAFF
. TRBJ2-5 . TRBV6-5 TGTGCCTCGACAGGCCCAGGGGAGACCCAGTACTTC CASTGPGETQYF
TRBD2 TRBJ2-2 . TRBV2 TGTGCCAGCAGTGCGACTAGCGGGAGGGCCGGGGAGCTGTTTTTT CASSATSGRAGELFF
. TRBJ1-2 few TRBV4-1 TGCGCCAGCAGCCTAATGCTCGGACAGCTCTATGGCTACACCTTC CASSLMLGQLYGYTF
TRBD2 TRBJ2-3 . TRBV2 TGTGCCAGCAGTGAAAGCATGCGGGGGGGCCGCACAGATACGCAGTATTTT CASSESMRGGRTDTQYF
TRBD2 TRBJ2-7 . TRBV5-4 TGTGCCAGCAGCTTGGATCCCTCTAGCGGGAGCTCGTACGAGCAGTACTTC CASSLDPSSGSSYEQYF
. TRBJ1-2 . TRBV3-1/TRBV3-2 TGTGCCAGCAGCCAAGGGACTGGGGGCTACACCTTC CASSQGTGGYTF
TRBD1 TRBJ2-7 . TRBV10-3 TGTGCCATCAGTGGGGACAGTGCCTACGAGCAGTACTTC CAISGDSAYEQYF
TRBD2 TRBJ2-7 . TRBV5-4 TGTGCCAGCAGCGTTTACGGGACTAGCGGGTACGAGCAGTACTTC CASSVYGTSGYEQYF
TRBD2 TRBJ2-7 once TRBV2 TGTGCCAGCAGGCCGGGACTAGCGGTCTTCTACGAGCAGTACTTC CASRPGLAVFYEQYF
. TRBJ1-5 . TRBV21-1 TGTGCCAGCAGCAAAGGCGGACAACCGATTAGCAATCAGCCCCAGCATTTT CASSKGGQPISNQPQHF
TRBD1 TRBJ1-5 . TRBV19 TGTGCCAGTAGTATGTGGGGACAGTCCCAGCATTTT CASSMWGQSQHF
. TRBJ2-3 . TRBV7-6 TGTGCCAGCAGCTTAGCGCCGGGGAGCACAGATACGCAGTATTTT CASSLAPGSTDTQYF
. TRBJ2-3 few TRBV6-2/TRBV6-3 TGTGCCAGCAGTGCCCGTAGAAGAACTAGCACAGATACGCAGTATTTT CASSARRRTSTDTQYF
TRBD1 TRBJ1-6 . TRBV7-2 TGTGCCAGCAGCTTCGTACAGGGGGATTCACCCCTCCACTTT CASSFVQGDSPLHF
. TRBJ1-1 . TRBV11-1 TGTGCCAGCAGTCCTATCATGAACACTGAAGCTTTCTTT CASSPIMNTEAFF
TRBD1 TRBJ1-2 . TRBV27 TGTGCCAGCAGTTTATTGGCGCAGGGGGCTCCCTATGGCTACACCTTC CASSLLAQGAPYGYTF
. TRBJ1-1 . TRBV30 TGTGCCTGGAGTATCAGCGTTCGGGACTCTGAAGCTTTCTTT CAWSISVRDSEAFF
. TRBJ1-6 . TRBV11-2 TGTGCCAGCAGCTTTGAGGCGTTCTCCTATAATTCACCCCTCCACTTT CASSFEAFSYNSPLHF